This T cell receptor beta chain was recovered during a study of blood T cells in healthy people across ages. As for the study in general: Capture by template switching was about one barcoded beta molecule per two T cells.

Per-sample PBMC isolation yielded at least 7 million cells. As for this clonotype: One junction end disagrees with the germline gene, perhaps due to a read error.

Next came a second PCR, run for about 7 to 12 cycles, which used a sample-barcoded 5' primer along with a J-beta primer mix. Each CDR3 protein is one row after TCRdb ran MiXCR on the 5' RACE reads. The sample consists of hundreds of thousands of distinct CDR3 sequences, roughly half of them appearing once. Looked up from germline, CDR1 is SGDLS and CDR2 is YYNGEE. There are 14 residues in the CDR3. This clonotype originated in a woman over 75 in good health. This rearrangement joins TRBV9 to TRBJ2-7; 7 nucleotides agree with TRBD1. Sequencing was done on a sample of blood. This chain's CDR3 is CAGSIGTDSYEQYF. The DNA of the CDR3 is TGTGCCGGCAGCATCGGGACAGACTCCTACGAGCAGTACTTC.